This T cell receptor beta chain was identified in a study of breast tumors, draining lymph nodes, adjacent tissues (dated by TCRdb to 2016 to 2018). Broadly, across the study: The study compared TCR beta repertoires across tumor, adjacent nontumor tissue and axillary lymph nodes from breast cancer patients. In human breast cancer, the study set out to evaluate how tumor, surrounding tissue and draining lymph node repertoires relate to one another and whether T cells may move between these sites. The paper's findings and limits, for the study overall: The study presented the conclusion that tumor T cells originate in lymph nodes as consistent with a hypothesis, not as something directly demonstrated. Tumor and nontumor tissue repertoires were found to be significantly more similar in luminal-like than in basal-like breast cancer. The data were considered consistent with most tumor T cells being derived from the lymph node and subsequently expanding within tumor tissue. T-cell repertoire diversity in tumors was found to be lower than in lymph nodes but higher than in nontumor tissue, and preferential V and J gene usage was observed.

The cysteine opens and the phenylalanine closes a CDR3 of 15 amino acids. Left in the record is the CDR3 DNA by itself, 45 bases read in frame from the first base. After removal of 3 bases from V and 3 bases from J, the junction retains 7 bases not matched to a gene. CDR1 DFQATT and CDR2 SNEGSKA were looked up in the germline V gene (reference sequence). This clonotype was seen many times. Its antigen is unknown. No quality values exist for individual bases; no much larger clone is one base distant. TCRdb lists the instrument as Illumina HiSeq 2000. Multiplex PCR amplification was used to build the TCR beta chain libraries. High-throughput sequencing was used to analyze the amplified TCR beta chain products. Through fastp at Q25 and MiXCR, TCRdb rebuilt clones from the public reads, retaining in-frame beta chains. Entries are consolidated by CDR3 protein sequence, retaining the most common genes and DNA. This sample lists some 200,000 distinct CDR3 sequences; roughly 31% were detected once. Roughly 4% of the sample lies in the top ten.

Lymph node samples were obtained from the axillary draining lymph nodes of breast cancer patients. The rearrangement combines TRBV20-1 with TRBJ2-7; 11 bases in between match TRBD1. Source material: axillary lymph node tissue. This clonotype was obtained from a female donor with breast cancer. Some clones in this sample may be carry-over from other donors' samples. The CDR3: CSASSGTGGFYEQYF. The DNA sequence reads TGCAGTGCTAGCTCCGGGACAGGGGGTTTCTACGAGCAGTACTTC.